One T cell receptor beta chain is described in this entry. The antigen remains unidentified. The entry originates in a study of blood T cells in healthy people across ages. This CDR3 has 20 amino acids. J gave up 1 base and V 0 bases, and 16 bases lay outside the gene matches. Germline loops: CDR1 MNHEY, CDR2 SVGEGT. Combining a sample-barcoded 5' primer with a J-beta primer mix, a second PCR ran for about 7 to 12 cycles. Each single sample gave us at least 3 million CDR3-containing paired-end reads. TCRdb re-analysed the 5' RACE reads in MiXCR, keeping a single row per CDR3 protein. The repertoire holds about 600,000 distinct CDR3 sequences, with roughly 43% as singletons. Ten milliliters of peripheral blood were drawn from each donor. Study conclusions and caveats: Higher naive T cell percentage went strongly together with higher TCR beta diversity.

Sequencing was performed on blood. The chain carries TRBV6-2 or TRBV6-3 and TRBJ2-7; TRBD2 matches at 9 bases. The source of this sequence is an older man in good health. The CDR3: CASSYSIWASGAAASYEQYF. The DNA of the CDR3 is TGTGCCAGCAGTTACTCGATTTGGGCTAGCGGGGCCGCGGCTTCCTACGAGCAGTACTTC.